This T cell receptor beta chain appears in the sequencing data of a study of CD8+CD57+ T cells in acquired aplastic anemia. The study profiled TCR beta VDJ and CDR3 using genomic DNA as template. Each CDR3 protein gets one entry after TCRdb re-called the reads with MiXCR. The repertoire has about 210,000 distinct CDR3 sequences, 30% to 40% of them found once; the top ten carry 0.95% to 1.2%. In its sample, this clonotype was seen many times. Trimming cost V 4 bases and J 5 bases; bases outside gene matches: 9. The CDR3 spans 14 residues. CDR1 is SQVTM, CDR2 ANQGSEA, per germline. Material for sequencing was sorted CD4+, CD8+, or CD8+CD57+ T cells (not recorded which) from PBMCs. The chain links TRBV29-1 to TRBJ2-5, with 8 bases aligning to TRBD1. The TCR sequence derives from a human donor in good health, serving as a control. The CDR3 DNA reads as TGCAGCGTTGGGATCTCAGGGGGCACTGAGACCCAGTACTTC. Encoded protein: CSVGISGGTETQYF.